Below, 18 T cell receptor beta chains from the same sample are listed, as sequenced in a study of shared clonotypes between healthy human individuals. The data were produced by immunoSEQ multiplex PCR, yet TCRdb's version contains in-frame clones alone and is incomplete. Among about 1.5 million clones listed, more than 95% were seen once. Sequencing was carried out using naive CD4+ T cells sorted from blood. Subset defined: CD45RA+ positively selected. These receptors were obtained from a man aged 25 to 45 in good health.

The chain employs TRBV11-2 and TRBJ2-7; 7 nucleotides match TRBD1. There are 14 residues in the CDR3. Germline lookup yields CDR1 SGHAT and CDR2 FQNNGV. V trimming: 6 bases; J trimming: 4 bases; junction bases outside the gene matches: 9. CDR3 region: CASRTTGALYEQYF. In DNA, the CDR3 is TGTGCCAGCAGGACAACAGGGGCCTTATACGAGCAGTACTTC. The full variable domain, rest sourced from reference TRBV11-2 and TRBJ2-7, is EAGVAQSPRYKIIEKRQSVAFWCNPISGHATLYWYQQILGQGPKLLIQFQNNGVVDDSQLPKDRFSAERLKGVDSTLKIQPAKLEDSAVYLCASRTTGALYEQYFGPGTRLTVT.

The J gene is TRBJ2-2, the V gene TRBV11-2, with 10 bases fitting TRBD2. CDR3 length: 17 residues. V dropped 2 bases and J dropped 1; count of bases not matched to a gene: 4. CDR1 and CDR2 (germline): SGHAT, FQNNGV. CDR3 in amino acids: CASSLPSGRGNTGELFF. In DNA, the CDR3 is TGTGCCAGCAGCTTACCGAGCGGGAGGGGGAACACCGGGGAGCTGTTTTTT.

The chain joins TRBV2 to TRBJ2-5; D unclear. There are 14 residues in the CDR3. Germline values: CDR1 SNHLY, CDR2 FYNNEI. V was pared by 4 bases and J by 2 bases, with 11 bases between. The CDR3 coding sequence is TGTGCCAGCAGTGCGCCGGGCGTTCAAGAGACCCAGTACTTC. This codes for CASSAPGVQETQYF. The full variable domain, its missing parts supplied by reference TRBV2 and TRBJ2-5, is EPEVTQTPSHQVTQMGQEVILRCVPISNHLYFYWYRQILGQKVEFLVSFYNNEISEKSEIFDDQFSVERPDGSNFTLKIRSTKLEDSAMYFCASSAPGVQETQYFGPGTRLLVL.

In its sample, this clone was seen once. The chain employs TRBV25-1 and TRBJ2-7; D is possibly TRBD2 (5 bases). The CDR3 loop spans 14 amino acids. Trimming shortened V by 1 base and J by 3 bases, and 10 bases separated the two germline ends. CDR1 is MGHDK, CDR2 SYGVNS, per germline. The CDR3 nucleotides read TGTGCCAGCAGTGAATCAGCGGCCCGCTACGAGCAGTACTTC. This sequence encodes CASSESAARYEQYF.

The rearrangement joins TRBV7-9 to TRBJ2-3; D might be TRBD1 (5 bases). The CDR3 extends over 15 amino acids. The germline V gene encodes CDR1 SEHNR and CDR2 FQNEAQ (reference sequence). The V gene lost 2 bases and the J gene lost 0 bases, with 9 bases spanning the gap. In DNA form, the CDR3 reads TGTGCCAGCAGCTTAAGACAGCTTAGCACAGATACGCAGTATTTT. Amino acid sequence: CASSLRQLSTDTQYF. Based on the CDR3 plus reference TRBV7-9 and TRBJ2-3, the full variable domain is DTGVSQNPRHKITKRGQNVTFRCDPISEHNRLYWYRQTLGQGPEFLTYFQNEAQLEKSRLLSDRFSAERPKGSFSTLEIQRTEQGDSAMYLCASSLRQLSTDTQYFGPGTRLTVL.

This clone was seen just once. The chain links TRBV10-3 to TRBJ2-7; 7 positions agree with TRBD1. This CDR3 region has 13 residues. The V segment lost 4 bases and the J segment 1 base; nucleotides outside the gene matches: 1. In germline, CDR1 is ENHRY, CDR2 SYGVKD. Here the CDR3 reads CAISAQGSYEQYF. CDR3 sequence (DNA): TGTGCCATCAGTGCACAGGGGTCCTACGAGCAGTACTTC.

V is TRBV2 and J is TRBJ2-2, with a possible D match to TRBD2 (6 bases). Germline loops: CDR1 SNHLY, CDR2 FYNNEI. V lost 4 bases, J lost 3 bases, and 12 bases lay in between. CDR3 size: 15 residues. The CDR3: CASSGDGGDTGELFF. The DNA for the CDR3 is TGTGCCAGCAGTGGGGACGGAGGGGACACCGGGGAGCTGTTTTTT.

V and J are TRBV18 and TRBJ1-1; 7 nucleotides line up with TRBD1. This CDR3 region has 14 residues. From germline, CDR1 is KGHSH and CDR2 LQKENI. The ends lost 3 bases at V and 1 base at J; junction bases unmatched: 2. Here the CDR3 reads CASSPGTENTEAFF. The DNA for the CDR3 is TGTGCCAGCTCACCCGGGACAGAGAACACTGAAGCTTTCTTT.

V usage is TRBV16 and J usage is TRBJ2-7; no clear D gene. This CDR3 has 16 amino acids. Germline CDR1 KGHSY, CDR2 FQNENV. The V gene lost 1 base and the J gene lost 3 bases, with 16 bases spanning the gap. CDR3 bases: TGTGCCAGCAGCCAATTGGTTCGTAGTCCGGACTACGAGCAGTACTTC. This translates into CASSQLVRSPDYEQYF.

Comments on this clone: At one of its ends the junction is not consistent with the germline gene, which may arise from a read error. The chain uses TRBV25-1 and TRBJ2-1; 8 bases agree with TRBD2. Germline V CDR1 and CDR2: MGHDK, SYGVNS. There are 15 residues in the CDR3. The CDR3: CASRGSGLVYSEQFF. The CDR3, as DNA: TGTGCCAGCAGGGGATCGGGACTAGTCTACAGTGAGCAGTTCTTC. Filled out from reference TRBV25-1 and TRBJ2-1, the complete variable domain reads EADIYQTPRYLVIGTGKKITLECSQTMGHDKMYWYQQDPGMELHLIHYSYGVNSTEKGDLSSESTVSRIRTEHFPLTLESARPSHTSQYLCASRGSGLVYSEQFFGPGTRLTVL.

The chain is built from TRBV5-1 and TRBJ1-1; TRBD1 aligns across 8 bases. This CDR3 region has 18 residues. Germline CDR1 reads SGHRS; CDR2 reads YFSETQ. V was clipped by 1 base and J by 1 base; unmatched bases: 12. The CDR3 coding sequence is TGCGCCAGCAGCTTGCGTCAGGGGGCAAGAAGCGAGAACACTGAAGCTTTCTTT. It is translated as CASSLRQGARSENTEAFF.

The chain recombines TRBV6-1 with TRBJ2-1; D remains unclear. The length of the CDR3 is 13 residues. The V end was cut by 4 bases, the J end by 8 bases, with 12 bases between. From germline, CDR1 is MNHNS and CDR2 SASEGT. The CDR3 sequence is CASSGVLLDEQFF. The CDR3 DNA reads TGTGCCAGCAGTGGGGTCCTATTGGATGAGCAGTTCTTC.

CDR3 loop: CASSVGRDLNQPQHF. DNA for the CDR3: TGTGCCAGCAGCGTAGGCAGGGACCTCAATCAGCCCCAGCATTTT. This chain joins TRBV9 and TRBJ1-5, with a tentative D call TRBD1 (5 bases). V lost 0 bases, J lost 3 bases, and 10 bases lay in between. Looked up from germline, CDR1 is SGDLS and CDR2 is YYNGEE. The CDR3 extends over 15 amino acids.

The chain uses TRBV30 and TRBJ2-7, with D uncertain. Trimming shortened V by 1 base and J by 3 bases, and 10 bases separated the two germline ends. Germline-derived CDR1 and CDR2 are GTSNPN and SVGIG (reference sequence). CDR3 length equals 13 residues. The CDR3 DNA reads TGTGCCTGGAGTGAGAGGCAACTCTACGAGCAGTACTTC. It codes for CAWSERQLYEQYF.

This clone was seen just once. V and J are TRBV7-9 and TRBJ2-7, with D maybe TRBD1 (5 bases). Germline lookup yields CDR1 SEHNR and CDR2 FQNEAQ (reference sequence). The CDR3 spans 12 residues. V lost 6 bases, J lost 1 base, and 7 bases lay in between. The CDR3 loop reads CASRGVSYEQYF. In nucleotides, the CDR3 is TGTGCCAGCAGAGGGGTGTCCTACGAGCAGTACTTC.

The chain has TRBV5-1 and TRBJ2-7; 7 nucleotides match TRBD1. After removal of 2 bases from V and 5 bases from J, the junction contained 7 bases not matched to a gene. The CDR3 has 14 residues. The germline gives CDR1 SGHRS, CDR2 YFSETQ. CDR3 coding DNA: TGCGCCAGCAGCTTCGAGACAGGGTATAACGAGCAGTACTTC. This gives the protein CASSFETGYNEQYF.

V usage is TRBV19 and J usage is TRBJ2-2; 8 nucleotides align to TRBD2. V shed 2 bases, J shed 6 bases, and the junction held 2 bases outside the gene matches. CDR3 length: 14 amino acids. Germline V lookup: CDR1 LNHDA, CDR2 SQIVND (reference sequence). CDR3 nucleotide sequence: TGTGCCAGTAGTATATCGGGAGGGTCCGGGGAGCTGTTTTTT. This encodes CASSISGGSGELFF.

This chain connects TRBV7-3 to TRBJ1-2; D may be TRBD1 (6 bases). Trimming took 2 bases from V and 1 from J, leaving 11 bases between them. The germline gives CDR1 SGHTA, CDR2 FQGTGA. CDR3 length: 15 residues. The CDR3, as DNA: TGTGCCAGCAGCTTAGGGCCAGGGGATAACTATGGCTACACCTTC. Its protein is CASSLGPGDNYGYTF.